A single sample gave rise to the 18 T cell receptor beta chains below, sequenced in a study of blood T cell repertoires in COVID-19 (dated by TCRdb to about 2020). Preparation of the library involved the immunoSEQ multiplex PCR assay. Imported from immuneACCESS, the table was reduced by TCRdb to in-frame sequences with V and J called. These copies leave out some clones; in studies compared against another copy, an unresolved V gene accounts for under half, and the cause of the remainder is not known. In this sample the table shows fewer than 200,000 clones, roughly 85% of which occur a single time. The ten largest clones capture about 20% of the sample. Sequenced sample: PBMCs or T cells enriched from blood (not recorded which). The receptors stem from a woman between 65 and 79 years old in a cohort exposed to, infected with or recovered from COVID-19 (not recorded which).

The sample holds a few counts of this clone. Other DNA sequences of this sample code for an identical CDR3. This chain connects TRBV19 to TRBJ2-6, with D unclear. The CDR3 extends over 15 amino acids. Germline V gives CDR1 LNHDA, CDR2 SQIVND (reference sequence). Trimming pared 6 bases from V and 0 bases from J, leaving 9 bases between. CDR3 sequence: CASRWAISGANVLTF. The DNA of the CDR3 is TGTGCCAGTAGATGGGCCATCTCTGGGGCCAACGTCCTGACTTTC.

The CDR3 DNA follows: TGTGCCAGTAGATTCAGGACAGGGTATCGCGAGCAGTACTTC. This encodes CASRFRTGYREQYF. The V gene is TRBV19, the J gene TRBJ2-7, with 8 bases identical to TRBD1. The junction had 10 bases not matched to a gene; V was cut back by 6 bases and J by 6 bases. Germline loops: CDR1 LNHDA, CDR2 SQIVND (reference sequence). This CDR3 region has 14 residues.

This clone has a single count. J is TRBJ1-1 and V is TRBV7-2, with 10 bases identical to TRBD1. This CDR3 comprises 13 residues. The V segment lost 5 bases and the J segment 4 bases; nucleotides outside the gene matches: 1. Germline V gives CDR1 SGHTA, CDR2 FQGNSA. This chain's CDR3 is CASSRTGGTEAFF. In DNA form, the CDR3 reads TGTGCCAGCAGCAGGACAGGGGGCACTGAAGCTTTCTTT.

The rearrangement uses TRBV13 and TRBJ2-7, with 7 bases lining up with TRBD2. Trimming cost V 5 bases and J 1 base; bases outside gene matches: 8. The length of the CDR3 is 15 residues. CDR1 and CDR2 from the germline V gene are PRHDT and FYEKMQ (reference sequence). CDR3 DNA sequence: TGTGCCAGCAGCCCGGGACTATCCCCATCCTACGAGCAGTACTTC. Its protein is CASSPGLSPSYEQYF.

V usage is TRBV7-9 and J usage is TRBJ2-2; 14 nucleotides match TRBD2. The CDR3 loop spans 17 amino acids. Germline CDR1 SEHNR, CDR2 FQNEAQ (reference sequence). V was pared by 4 bases and J by 4 bases, with 5 bases of the junction left unmatched. The CDR3 loop is CASSSTSGRAGTGELFF. CDR3 DNA: TGTGCCAGCAGCTCGACTAGCGGGAGGGCCGGCACCGGGGAGCTGTTTTTT.

The rearrangement uses TRBV6-2 or TRBV6-3 and TRBJ2-1; 10 bases match TRBD1. In germline, CDR1 is MNHEY, CDR2 SVGEGT. V gave up 2 bases and J gave up 6 bases; unmatched junction bases: 7. This CDR3 comprises 16 residues. CDR3 loop: CASSYGGTGAPNEQFF. The CDR3 DNA is TGTGCCAGCAGTTACGGCGGGACAGGGGCACCCAATGAGCAGTTCTTC.

This chain uses TRBV11-3 with TRBJ2-4, with D maybe TRBD1 (7 bases). Looked up from germline, CDR1 is SGHNT and CDR2 is YENEEA. The CDR3 runs 13 residues. Trimming stripped 2 bases from V and 9 bases from J, with 11 bases between. CDR3 region: CASSLLRDSIQYF. CDR3 nucleotide sequence: TGTGCCAGCAGCTTATTGCGGGACAGCATTCAGTACTTC.

This clone showed up just once. The V call is TRBV6-6, the J call TRBJ2-1; TRBD2 matches 8 bases. The length of the CDR3 is 15 residues. CDR1 MNHNY and CDR2 SVGAGI come from the germline V gene (reference sequence). The J segment lost 1 base and the V segment lost 6 bases, leaving 5 bases of the junction unmatched. The CDR3 reads CASRLAGGSYNEQFF. The DNA for the CDR3 is TGTGCCAGCAGACTTGCGGGAGGTTCCTACAATGAGCAGTTCTTC.

The V gene is TRBV3-1 (or the pseudogene TRBV3-2), the J gene TRBJ2-7; the D gene is possibly TRBD2 (6 bases). The germline V gene encodes CDR1 LGHDT and CDR2 YNNKEL (reference sequence). V dropped 6 bases and J dropped 5 bases, with 20 bases sitting between them. The CDR3 length is 15 residues. CDR3 DNA: TGTGCCAGCAGTAGAAGCGGGTACGCTTACCACGAGCAGTACTTC. Encoded protein: CASSRSGYAYHEQYF.

This clone was detected only a few times. V gene TRBV28 combines with J gene TRBJ2-7; 8 nucleotides match TRBD2. The CDR3 loop spans 15 amino acids. Germline V gives CDR1 MDHEN, CDR2 SYDVKM. Trimming removed 4 bases from V and 3 bases from J; junction bases left unmatched: 8. CDR3 loop: CASSSPAGGSYEQYF. As DNA, the CDR3 is TGTGCCAGCAGTTCCCCCGCGGGGGGCAGCTACGAGCAGTACTTC.

This clone was seen just once. The chain joins TRBV5-6 to TRBJ1-3, with D maybe TRBD1 (5 bases). The germline V gene encodes CDR1 SGHDT and CDR2 YYEEEE. The CDR3 covers 16 residues. V lost 5 bases to trimming and J lost 8 bases, with 23 bases between them. CDR3 sequence reads: CASSPPGGGICDTIYF. The CDR3 nucleotides read TGTGCCAGCAGTCCCCCTGGGGGGGGGATTTGTGACACCATATATTTT.

V usage is TRBV19 and J usage is TRBJ2-6; TRBD1 matches at 11 bases. The CDR3 extends over 17 amino acids. Germline loops: CDR1 LNHDA, CDR2 SQIVND (reference sequence). Trimming took 7 bases from V and 3 from J; bases not matched to a gene: 8. The CDR3 bases are TGTGCCAGTACCCCCGGACAGGGGGCGCGTGGGGCCAACGTCCTGACTTTC. It yields the protein CASTPGQGARGANVLTF.

This clone was seen once. The chain is built from TRBV2 and TRBJ2-3; 7 bases align to TRBD1. V trimming: 2 bases; J trimming: 10 bases; junction bases outside the gene matches: 3. The CDR3 sequence is 12 residues long. Germline loops: CDR1 SNHLY, CDR2 FYNNEI. The DNA of the CDR3 is TGTGCCAGCAGTGAACGGGACAGCGCGCAGTATTTT. Amino acid sequence: CASSERDSAQYF.

The chain carries TRBV9 and TRBJ1-2, with no clear D. The V and J ends lost 5 bases and 0 bases respectively, with 14 bases between them. Germline CDR1 and CDR2: SGDLS and YYNGEE. The CDR3 spans 15 residues. The CDR3 sequence is CASSPSTSPNYGYTF. CDR3 nucleotide sequence: TGTGCCAGCAGTCCATCGACATCCCCTAACTATGGCTACACCTTC.

The rearrangement uses TRBV3-1 (or the pseudogene TRBV3-2) and TRBJ2-1, with D possibly being TRBD2 (5 bases). V lost 2 bases, J lost 4 bases, and 12 bases lay in between. Germline values: CDR1 LGHDT, CDR2 YNNKEL (reference sequence). The CDR3 spans 15 residues. CDR3 bases: TGTGCCAGCAGCCAATCGACTATAAATTACAATGAGCAGTTCTTC. This codes for CASSQSTINYNEQFF.

The chain has TRBV28 and TRBJ2-2; 7 bases map to TRBD1. CDR3 length: 13 residues. The germline V gene encodes CDR1 MDHEN and CDR2 SYDVKM. V gave up 9 bases and J gave up 5 bases; unmatched junction bases: 6. This CDR3 reads CASRQGWTGELFF. The CDR3 DNA is TGTGCCAGTAGACAGGGTTGGACCGGGGAGCTGTTTTTT.

This clone was seen only once. The CDR3 loop reads CAWETGAKNIQYF. In nucleotides, the CDR3 is TGTGCCTGGGAGACAGGTGCCAAAAACATTCAGTACTTC. V usage is TRBV30 and J usage is TRBJ2-4, with D perhaps matching TRBD1 (6 bases). V lost 5 bases, J lost 1 base, and 9 bases lay in between. Germline V gene sequence: CDR1 GTSNPN, CDR2 SVGIG (reference sequence). CDR3 length equals 13 residues. The variable domain in full, with the rest retrieved from reference TRBV30 and TRBJ2-4, is SQTIHQWPATLVQPVGSPLSLECTVEGTSNPNLYWYRQAAGRGLQLLFYSVGIGQISSEVPQNLSASRPQDRQFILSSKKLLLSDSGFYLCAWETGAKNIQYFGAGTRLSVL.

This clone came up once. The chain carries TRBV25-1 and TRBJ1-5, with D tentatively TRBD1 (6 bases). Germline V gives CDR1 MGHDK, CDR2 SYGVNS. Trimming removed 2 bases from V and 5 bases from J, with 10 bases in between. The CDR3 runs 14 residues. CDR3 region: CASSENRADQPQHF. Here the CDR3 DNA reads TGTGCCAGCAGTGAAAACAGGGCCGATCAGCCCCAGCATTTT.